A selection of T cell receptor beta chains follows, all from one sample in a study of cytomegalovirus exposure and HLA in healthy donors. Libraries were prepared by immunoSEQ multiplex PCR; TCRdb keeps only in-frame clonotypes and omits some of them. The sample has 170,000 or so clones, around 84% seen once. The source material was PBMCs. These receptors came from a young man in good health and CMV-seronegative. CDR3s include the opening cysteine and the closing phenylalanine or tryptophan. A D gene is named only where the DNA matches it firmly. A row's size may be missing; if present it is once, few, many or a size class.

>TRBD1|.|TRBJ1-4|TRBV7-9
CASSLGQGANEKLFF
TGTGCCAGCAGCTTAGGACAGGGGGCTAATGAAAAACTGTTTTTT
>TRBD1|.|TRBJ1-2|TRBV2
CASSVGTEIGYTF
TGTGCCAGCAGTGTGGGGACAGAGATTGGCTACACCTTC
>TRBD2|.|TRBJ2-7|TRBV18
CASSPGGVFEQYF
TGTGCCAGCTCACCAGGGGGGGTCTTTGAGCAGTACTTC
>.|.|TRBJ1-4|TRBV5-4
CASSLLGAKGEKLFF
TGTGCCAGCAGCTTGTTAGGGGCTAAGGGTGAAAAACTGTTTTTT
>TRBD2|.|TRBJ2-5|TRBV28
CASSPSRGAQYF
TGTGCCAGCAGTCCCTCCCGGGGGGCCCAGTACTTC
>TRBD1|.|TRBJ2-1|TRBV28
CASSLQGYGPQGRKNEQFF
TGTGCCAGCAGTCTACAGGGGTACGGACCTCAGGGGCGGAAGAATGAGCAGTTCTTC
>TRBD1|.|TRBJ2-2|TRBV10-3
CAISGTGAGELFF
TGTGCCATCAGTGGTACAGGGGCCGGGGAGCTGTTTTTT
>.|.|TRBJ2-4|TRBV9
CASSKSWATDYAKNIQYF
TGTGCCAGCAGCAAAAGTTGGGCTACAGACTACGCCAAAAACATTCAGTACTTC
>.|.|TRBJ1-5|TRBV4-1
CASSQDLGGDQPQHF
TGCGCCAGCAGCCAAGATTTAGGGGGGGATCAGCCCCAGCATTTT
>.|.|TRBJ1-3|TRBV4-2
CASSHNSRGGRSGNTIYF
TGTGCCAGCAGCCATAATTCCCGGGGGGGCCGCTCTGGAAACACCATATATTTT
>.|.|TRBJ1-2|TRBV6-1
CASSSTGYNDYGYTF
TGTGCCAGCAGTTCTACAGGGTACAATGACTATGGCTACACCTTC
>.|few|TRBJ2-1|TRBV7-2
CASSLVAGSNEQFF
TGTGCCAGCAGCTTAGTTGCAGGGTCAAATGAGCAGTTCTTC
>.|.|TRBJ2-5|TRBV5-4
CASSLGVVQETQYF
TGTGCCAGCAGCTTGGGAGTTGTACAAGAGACCCAGTACTTC
>TRBD1|.|TRBJ2-7|TRBV18
CASSPGTVSYEQYF
TGTGCCAGCTCACCCGGGACAGTCTCGTACGAGCAGTACTTC
>TRBD1|.|TRBJ2-3|TRBV2
CANRPGQGTDTQYF
TGTGCCAACAGACCGGGACAGGGGACAGATACGCAGTATTTT
>TRBD1|.|TRBJ1-1|TRBV2
CASIWGAGGEAFF
TGTGCCAGCATCTGGGGCGCAGGGGGTGAAGCTTTCTTT